This is a list of T cell receptor beta chains from one sample in a study of CD8 T cells in ankylosing spondylitis. TCRdb itself ran the 5' RACE reads through MiXCR, one entry per CDR3 protein. The data contain around 150,000 distinct CDR3 sequences, 6% to 8% of them singletons. The sample consisted of blood, either unsorted or a sorted T cell fraction (not recorded which). The receptors derive from a female donor with ankylosing spondylitis or in good health (not recorded which). Each CDR3 is given with its conserved first and last residue. A D gene is named only where the DNA matches it firmly. Clone size is given for some rows only: seen once, a few or many times, or a class if the clone is expanded.

TRBV5-1	TRBD1	many	TRBJ1-1	CASSGQGAAEAFF	TGCGCCAGCAGTGGACAGGGGGCGGCTGAAGCTTTCTTT
TRBV9	.	many	TRBJ1-2	CASSAQNNYGYTF	TGTGCCAGCAGCGCACAGAACAACTATGGCTACACCTTC
TRBV5-4	TRBD1	.	TRBJ2-2	CASSPGQGTAGELFF	TGTGCCAGCAGCCCAGGACAGGGCACAGCCGGGGAGCTGTTTTTT
TRBV7-9	.	few	TRBJ2-2	CASSLRETRELFF	TGTGCCAGCAGCCTAAGGGAGACGCGGGAGCTGTTTTTT
TRBV6-1	.	many	TRBJ2-2	CATNTGTRTGELFF	TGTGCCACCAACACCGGGACTCGGACCGGGGAGCTGTTTTTT
TRBV20-1	.	many	TRBJ2-7	CSAPMDGGEQYF	TGCAGTGCACCTATGGACGGAGGGGAGCAGTACTTC
TRBV5-6	.	few	TRBJ1-2	CASSLSGNFYGYTF	TGTGCCAGCAGCTTGTCAGGGAATTTCTATGGCTACACCTTC
TRBV9	.	many	TRBJ2-1	CASSVRGSSSYNEQFF	TGTGCCAGCAGCGTACGGGGGAGTAGCTCCTACAATGAGCAGTTCTTC
TRBV27	.	many	TRBJ1-1	CASSLLSDSSEAFF	TGTGCCAGCAGCCTACTATCGGACAGCTCTGAAGCTTTCTTT
TRBV2	TRBD2	many	TRBJ2-5	CASSAGGLAGQETQYF	TGTGCCAGCAGTGCCGGGGGACTAGCGGGGCAAGAGACCCAGTACTTC
TRBV10-3	.	many	TRBJ1-2	CAISDPGGAANYGYTF	TGTGCCATCAGTGACCCCGGCGGGGCAGCTAACTATGGCTACACCTTC
TRBV29-1	.	once	TRBJ2-3	CSVDGVGDTQYF	TGCAGCGTTGATGGGGTGGGGGATACGCAGTATTTT
TRBV10-2	TRBD2	many	TRBJ2-1	CASSGLARYNEQFF	TGCGCCAGCAGTGGACTAGCCCGGTACAATGAGCAGTTCTTC
TRBV5-1	TRBD2	many	TRBJ2-3	CASSYGLGSDTQYF	TGCGCCAGCAGCTACGGACTAGGTTCGGATACGCAGTATTTT
TRBV7-9	.	many	TRBJ2-7	CASSPLVEQYF	TGTGCCAGCAGCCCCCTCGTCGAGCAGTACTTC
TRBV20-1	TRBD2	.	TRBJ2-4	CCAEVGGGAASKNIQYF	TGCTGTGCTGAGGTTGGCGGGGGGGCCGCGTCCAAAAACATTCAGTACTTC
TRBV3-1	.	many	TRBJ1-1	CASSQVVTEAFF	TGTGCCAGCAGCCAAGTGGTTACTGAAGCTTTCTTT
TRBV12-3/TRBV12-4	.	many	TRBJ2-5	CASSLAGGGETQYF	TGTGCCAGCAGTTTAGCGGGGGGCGGAGAGACCCAGTACTTC
TRBV30	.	few	TRBJ2-3	CAWSGLAHTDTQYF	TGTGCCTGGAGTGGGCTAGCGCACACAGATACGCAGTATTTT
TRBV7-6	TRBD2	many	TRBJ2-3	CASSLAVLAGLKDTQYF	TGTGCCAGCAGCTTAGCGGTGCTAGCGGGGTTAAAGGATACGCAGTATTTT
TRBV10-3	.	many	TRBJ1-2	CAISDGQGYGYTF	TGTGCCATCAGTGACGGGCAGGGATATGGCTACACCTTC
TRBV6-6	.	many	TRBJ1-5	CASSYTQGLNQPQHF	TGTGCCAGCAGTTACACTCAGGGGCTCAATCAGCCCCAGCATTTT
TRBV5-1	.	many	TRBJ1-2	CASSLSGQHYGYTF	TGCGCCAGCAGCTTGTCTGGACAGCACTATGGCTACACCTTC
TRBV28	TRBD1	many	TRBJ2-7	CASIANRGGTYEQYF	TGTGCCAGCATCGCGAACAGGGGTGGGACCTACGAGCAGTACTTC
TRBV7-2	.	few	TRBJ2-4	CASSNGQSQYF	TGTGCCAGCAGTAATGGACAGAGTCAGTACTTC
TRBV7-9	TRBD1	many	TRBJ1-2	CASSLDRGAYGYTF	TGTGCCAGCAGCTTAGACAGGGGTGCCTATGGCTACACCTTC
TRBV9	.	.	TRBJ2-2	CASSVGQNTGELFF	TGTGCCAGCAGCGTAGGCCAGAACACCGGGGAGCTGTTTTTT
TRBV12-3/TRBV12-4	TRBD1	many	TRBJ2-7	CASSLESGTGFYEQYF	TGTGCCAGCAGTTTAGAGTCCGGGACAGGGTTCTACGAGCAGTACTTC
TRBV29-1	TRBD1	many	TRBJ1-4	CSVVRDSNEKLFF	TGCAGCGTTGTCCGGGACAGTAATGAAAAACTGTTTTTT
TRBV2	.	few	TRBJ1-2	CASSTGGDDYGYTF	TGTGCCAGCAGCACCGGCGGGGACGACTATGGCTACACCTTC
TRBV12-3/TRBV12-4	.	few	TRBJ2-1	CASSFSGTTYNEQFF	TGTGCCAGCAGTTTTTCAGGGACCACCTACAATGAGCAGTTCTTC
TRBV20-1	.	many	TRBJ1-1	CRALRPGATNTEAFF	TGCAGAGCCCTTAGACCCGGCGCCACAAACACTGAAGCTTTCTTT
TRBV4-2	.	many	TRBJ1-1	CASSPEAEGAFF	TGTGCCAGCAGCCCCGAGGCCGAGGGGGCTTTCTTT
TRBV10-3	TRBD1	many	TRBJ2-6	CAIGTDGANVLTF	TGTGCCATCGGGACAGATGGGGCCAACGTCCTGACTTTC
TRBV7-8	.	many	TRBJ1-2	CASSLAVKGYGYTF	TGTGCCAGCAGCTTAGCGGTGAAGGGGTATGGCTACACCTTC
TRBV7-9	TRBD1	few	TRBJ2-2	CASSLFQGAIGELFF	TGTGCCAGCAGCTTATTCCAGGGGGCGATCGGGGAGCTGTTTTTT